This T cell receptor beta chain was sequenced during a study of graft-versus-host responses after intestinal transplantation. Comment on this clone: Its antigen is currently unknown.

Germline CDR1 and CDR2: MNHEY and SVGAGI. Trimming removed 0 bases from V and 4 bases from J, with 7 bases in between. The CDR3 runs to 14 residues. Method: immunoSEQ multiplex PCR; TCRdb's copy keeps in-frame clones and lacks some. The sample yields around 78,000 clones, around 87% seen once. The sequence was obtained from a human donor who was the organ donor for an intestinal transplant. Sequences were derived from unstimulated CD8+ T cells sorted from spleen or lymph node cells, sampled before transplant. This chain joins TRBV6-5 and TRBJ1-3; tentatively, D is TRBD1 (5 bases). CDR3 protein: CASSYSGDGNTIYF. As DNA, the CDR3 is TGTGCCAGCAGTTACTCGGGGGACGGAAACACCATATATTTT.